This passage covers 15 T cell receptor beta chains from one sample sequenced in a study of blood T cell repertoires in COVID-19. The assay was immunoSEQ multiplex PCR, and TCRdb's table has in-frame clones only and misses some. The table records some 150,000 clones, approximately 84% of them present only once. The sequenced sample consisted of peripheral blood. These receptors originate from a man in his forties who had recovered from COVID-19.

This chain connects TRBV7-9 to TRBJ1-1, with a possible D match to TRBD1 (5 bases). Trimming left V 4 bases short and J 5 bases short, with 11 bases between. Germline values: CDR1 SEHNR, CDR2 FQNEAQ (reference sequence). The CDR3 extends over 13 amino acids. The CDR3 region is CASSSSGGTEAFF. The CDR3 DNA sequence: TGTGCCAGCAGCTCATCGGGGGGGACTGAAGCTTTCTTT.

The chain links TRBV19 to TRBJ1-4; D perhaps matches TRBD1 (6 bases). The CDR3 is 16 amino acids. Trimming cost V 5 bases and J 5 bases, with 18 bases left between them. The germline V gene has CDR1 LNHDA and CDR2 SQIVND (reference sequence). The CDR3 DNA is TGTGCCAGTAGTCTCCAAGCCGGGACACTGAATGAAAAACTGTTTTTT. This translates into CASSLQAGTLNEKLFF. Using reference TRBV19 and TRBJ1-4 for the parts outside the CDR3, the full variable domain is DGGITQSPKYLFRKEGQNVTLSCEQNLNHDAMYWYRQDPGQGLRLIYYSQIVNDFQKGDIAEGYSVSREKKESFPLTVTSAQKNPTAFYLCASSLQAGTLNEKLFFGSGTQLSVL.

This chain uses TRBV19 with TRBJ2-1; TRBD1 might be the D (5 bases). V shed 6 bases and J shed 4 bases, with 7 bases lying between them. The CDR3 contains 12 residues. Germline V CDR1 and CDR2: LNHDA, SQIVND (reference sequence). CDR3 coding DNA: TGTGCCAGTAGGCAGGGTTACAATGAGCAGTTCTTC. Translated, it gives CASRQGYNEQFF.

A note on this clone: Additional DNA sequences in this sample encode the identical CDR3. V usage is TRBV11-3 and J usage is TRBJ2-7; maybe TRBD1 (5 bases). The V and J ends lost 0 bases and 2 bases respectively, with 5 bases between them. Germline CDR1 and CDR2: SGHNT and YENEEA. The CDR3 has 13 amino acids. The CDR3 region has the DNA TGTGCCAGCAGCTTAGAAGGGGCCTACGAGCAGTACTTC. This codes for CASSLEGAYEQYF. Full variable domain (rest looked up from reference TRBV11-3 and TRBJ2-7): EAGVVQSPRYKIIEKKQPVAFWCNPISGHNTLYWYLQNLGQGPELLIRYENEEAVDDSQLPKDRFSAERLKGVDSTLKIQPAELGDSAVYLCASSLEGAYEQYFGPGTRLTVT.

CDR3 DNA: TGCGCCAGCAGCAAAAGCATCCCACAAGGGGGAGAGACCCAGTACTTC. Residues: CASSKSIPQGGETQYF. The rearrangement uses TRBV4-3 and TRBJ2-5, with TRBD1 as a possible D gene (6 bases). The V and J ends lost 5 bases and 4 bases respectively, with 20 bases between them. CDR1 LGHNA and CDR2 YSLEER come from the germline V gene. This CDR3 has 16 amino acids.

The chain recombines TRBV2 with TRBJ2-3; D ambiguous. The length of the CDR3 is 13 residues. V was trimmed by 7 bases and J by 0 bases, leaving 8 bases between them. The V gene's germline CDR1 is SNHLY and CDR2 FYNNEI. The CDR3 DNA is TGTGCCAGCAACCCCGAGAGCACAGATACGCAGTATTTT. This encodes CASNPESTDTQYF.

J is TRBJ2-7 and V is TRBV4-3; 13 bases are a match to TRBD2. Germline lookup yields CDR1 LGHNA and CDR2 YSLEER. This CDR3 comprises 15 residues. Losses at the gene ends were 1 base for V and 4 bases for J; bases not matched to a gene: 1. The CDR3 region has the DNA TGCGCCAGCAGCCAAGGACTAGCGGGGGGTTACGAGCAGTACTTC. It codes for CASSQGLAGGYEQYF.

The chain recombines TRBV7-2 with TRBJ2-7; TRBD1 might be the D (5 bases). Trimming stripped 2 bases from V and 3 bases from J, with 11 bases between. The germline CDR1 and CDR2 sequences are SGHTA and FQGNSA. The CDR3 runs to 14 residues. CDR3 bases: TGTGCCAGCAGCTTACTAAAGGGGAACTACGAGCAGTACTTC. This sequence encodes CASSLLKGNYEQYF.

The chain links TRBV11-2 to TRBJ1-6; maybe TRBD1 (5 bases). Germline CDR1 SGHAT, CDR2 FQNNGV. Trimming removed 1 base from V and 4 bases from J, with 8 bases in between. This CDR3 contains 15 residues. DNA for the CDR3: TGTGCCAGCAGCTTAGTGGGGGGATATAATTCACCCCTCCACTTT. It translates to CASSLVGGYNSPLHF.

A few counts support this clone. V gene TRBV7-9 combines with J gene TRBJ2-1; unclear D gene. V dropped 8 bases and J dropped 6 bases, with 11 bases sitting between them. Germline V gene lookup returns CDR1 SEHNR and CDR2 FQNEAQ (reference sequence). This CDR3 region has 12 residues. CDR3 DNA: TGTGCCAGCGGCACTCCGGGCAATGAGCAGTTCTTC. Translating it yields CASGTPGNEQFF.

The chain links TRBV7-6 to TRBJ2-3; 8 positions agree with TRBD2. The CDR3 contains 15 residues. V lost 3 bases to trimming and J lost 3 bases; unmatched junction nucleotides: 5. CDR1 is SGHVS and CDR2 is FNYEAQ in the germline V gene. CDR3 coding DNA: TGTGCCAGCAGCTTTGGCGGGGGGAGAACAGATACGCAGTATTTT. Protein: CASSFGGGRTDTQYF.

The V call is TRBV7-2, the J call TRBJ1-2; possible D gene TRBD1, 6 bases. This CDR3 has 15 residues. CDR1 and CDR2 (germline): SGHTA, FQGNSA. V dropped 10 bases and J dropped 0 bases, with 18 bases sitting between them. The CDR3 bases are TGTGCCACCTCACCCAGGGGCCTGGCTAACTATGGCTACACCTTC. Translated: CATSPRGLANYGYTF.

This chain links TRBV11-3 with TRBJ2-2; 7 bases fit TRBD1. The CDR3 sequence is 15 residues long. V lost 4 bases, J lost 7 bases, and 9 bases stayed unmatched. Germline values: CDR1 SGHNT, CDR2 YENEEA. The CDR3 DNA follows: TGTGCCAGCAGCTCACGGACAGGCAACGGCGGGGAGCTGTTTTTT. Its translation is CASSSRTGNGGELFF.

The rearrangement uses TRBV6-2 or TRBV6-3 and TRBJ2-7; D gene uncertain. Trimming stripped 6 bases from V and 4 bases from J, with 7 bases between. This CDR3 is built from 11 residues. Per germline, CDR1 MNHEY and CDR2 SVGEGT. In DNA, the CDR3 is TGTGCCAGCAGCACACTATACGAGCAGTACTTC. This encodes CASSTLYEQYF.

The J gene is TRBJ1-5, the V gene TRBV4-2; 7 bases align to TRBD1. This CDR3 region has 15 residues. J was trimmed by 7 bases and V by 0 bases; bases with no gene match: 6. CDR1 is LGHNA, CDR2 YNFKEQ, per germline. CDR3 residues: CASSQETRGLQPQHF. The CDR3 nucleotides read TGTGCCAGCAGCCAAGAGACCAGGGGGTTGCAGCCCCAGCATTTT.